Shown below are 14 T cell receptor beta chains from a single sample sequenced in a study of T cells in Graves' hyperthyroidism and ophthalmopathy. RNA transcripts gave rise to amplified TCR beta CDR3 regions. The TCR CDR3 first-round RT-PCR relied on the HTBI primer set. MiXCR was run by TCRdb on the multiplex PCR reads, yielding one entry per CDR3 protein. The profile covers about 410,000 distinct CDR3 sequences, with roughly 14% appearing a single time and roughly 13% taken by the ten largest. Sequencing input: blood. These receptor sequences come from a man younger than 30 with Graves' ophthalmopathy.

This clonotype was counted only a few times. V gene TRBV10-2 combines with J gene TRBJ2-7, with D possibly being TRBD1 (6 bases). V lost 5 bases, J lost 3 bases, and 11 bases lay in between. CDR1 and CDR2 from the germline V gene are WSHSY and SAAADI. This CDR3 contains 13 residues. Here the CDR3 DNA reads TGCGCCAGCAGTCAGGGGATCGGCTACGAGCAGTACTTC. Protein product: CASSQGIGYEQYF.

This clonotype was detected many times. The rearrangement joins TRBV7-8 to TRBJ2-7; 10 nucleotides agree with TRBD2. Unmatched junction bases numbered 12, after V lost 1 base and J lost 3 bases. The CDR3 runs to 18 residues. In germline, CDR1 is SGHVS, CDR2 FQNEAQ. CDR3 DNA sequence: TGTGCCAGCAGCTTAGAAGGTTTGCTAGCGGGAGCCTACTACGAGCAGTACTTC. Translation gives CASSLEGLLAGAYYEQYF.

This clonotype was seen at least ten times. The chain joins TRBV11-3 to TRBJ2-1; TRBD2 matches at 8 bases. The CDR3 has 17 amino acids. The germline V gene encodes CDR1 SGHNT and CDR2 YENEEA. V was pared by 5 bases and J by 2 bases, with 11 bases of the junction left unmatched. The CDR3 loop is CASSLRYGGGTYNEQFF. The CDR3, as DNA: TGTGCCAGCAGCCTACGGTATGGCGGGGGGACCTACAATGAGCAGTTCTTC.

This clonotype appeared a few times. The chain combines TRBV9 with TRBJ1-2; 10 bases are shared with TRBD1. Unmatched junction bases numbered 10, after V lost 3 bases and J lost 8 bases. Germline V gene lookup returns CDR1 SGDLS and CDR2 YYNGEE. CDR3 size: 15 residues. This CDR3 reads CASSARDRGFGGYTF. As DNA, the CDR3 is TGTGCCAGCAGCGCCCGGGACAGGGGTTTTGGAGGCTACACCTTC.

The V call is TRBV6-1, the J call TRBJ2-5; 15 bases are a match to TRBD2. The ends lost 5 bases at V and 1 base at J; junction bases unmatched: 20. Germline CDR1 is MNHNS and CDR2 is SASEGT. The CDR3 is 22 amino acids. CDR3 DNA sequence: TGTGCCAGCAGTCGGGGACAGTTTGTAGGGACTAGCGGGAGGATCTTCCAAGAGACCCAGTACTTC. Protein: CASSRGQFVGTSGRIFQETQYF.

Ten or more counts support this clonotype. The chain employs TRBV19 and TRBJ2-5; TRBD1 aligns across 7 bases. This CDR3 region has 14 residues. CDR1 and CDR2 (germline): LNHDA, SQIVND (reference sequence). V dropped 2 bases and J dropped 4; count of bases not matched to a gene: 4. CDR3 bases: TGTGCCAGTAGTATATACGCAGGGGGAGAGACCCAGTACTTC. Encoded protein: CASSIYAGGETQYF.

This clonotype has at least ten counts. V and J are TRBV20-1 and TRBJ2-3; no definite D call. CDR3 length equals 14 residues. Per germline, CDR1 DFQATT and CDR2 SNEGSKA (reference sequence). V was clipped by 2 bases and J by 0 bases, with 9 bases between them. The CDR3 DNA reads as TGCAGTGCTAGACCCCCTTTGAGCACAGATACGCAGTATTTT. This codes for CSARPPLSTDTQYF.

The chain's CDR3 is CASSEDLSYEQYF. The CDR3 region has the DNA TGTGCCAGCAGTGAGGACTTGAGCTACGAGCAGTACTTC. The rearrangement joins TRBV25-1 to TRBJ2-7; TRBD2 might be the D (5 bases). V lost 3 bases to trimming and J lost 3 bases, with 9 bases between them. This CDR3 is built from 13 residues. Germline V gene data show CDR1 as MGHDK and CDR2 as SYGVNS.

This clonotype came up many times. The chain employs TRBV6-1 and TRBJ2-3, with 7 bases identical to TRBD1. V lost 3 bases, J lost 8 bases, and 11 bases stayed unmatched. The length of the CDR3 is 15 residues. Germline loops: CDR1 MNHNS, CDR2 SASEGT. CDR3 nucleotide sequence: TGTGCCAGCAGTGAGTGGACAGGCCATCGGGGTACGCAGTATTTT. It yields the protein CASSEWTGHRGTQYF.

This clonotype was detected ten times or more. V usage is TRBV2 and J usage is TRBJ1-2; 7 bases are a match to TRBD1. The V gene end was trimmed by 5 bases and the J gene end by 3 bases; junction bases not matched to a gene: 6. Germline V gives CDR1 SNHLY, CDR2 FYNNEI. CDR3 length equals 14 residues. CDR3 residues: CASSLTGLHYGYTF. The CDR3 bases are TGTGCCAGCAGTCTGACAGGGCTTCACTATGGCTACACCTTC.

The chain employs TRBV12-3 or TRBV12-4 and TRBJ1-2, with 8 bases fitting TRBD1. CDR3 size: 12 residues. V dropped 6 bases and J dropped 10; count of bases not matched to a gene: 7. DNA of the CDR3: TGTGCCAGCAGGTGGGGACAGGCACCCTACACCTTC. Translating it yields CASRWGQAPYTF.

This chain joins TRBV27 and TRBJ2-1; 9 bases line up with TRBD1. The CDR3 consists of 15 residues. The germline CDR1 and CDR2 sequences are MNHEY and SMNVEV (reference sequence). Trimming at V came to 6 bases and at J to 1 base, leaving 4 bases not matched to a gene. In nucleotides, the CDR3 is TGTGCCAGCAGCCCCGGGACAGGGTCCTACAATGAGCAGTTCTTC. Its protein is CASSPGTGSYNEQFF.

This chain connects TRBV29-1 to TRBJ1-2, with 9 bases aligning to TRBD1. There are 13 residues in the CDR3. The V segment lost 8 bases and the J segment 1 base; nucleotides outside the gene matches: 5. CDR1 SQVTM and CDR2 ANQGSEA come from the germline V gene. CDR3 sequence reads: CSIVDRGNYGYTF. The CDR3 nucleotides read TGCAGCATCGTGGACAGGGGTAACTATGGCTACACCTTC.

The table lists this clonotype with many counts. Here the CDR3 DNA reads TGTGCCAGCAGCCCCTATAGGGCAGGGGGCTCGGCTAGCACAGATACGCAGTATTTT. Its translation: CASSPYRAGGSASTDTQYF. The gene calls are TRBV7-8 and TRBJ2-3; 8 bases align to TRBD1. V trimming: 5 bases; J trimming: 0 bases; junction bases outside the gene matches: 16. Germline V gene data show CDR1 as SGHVS and CDR2 as FQNEAQ. This CDR3 is 19 amino acids long.